This T cell receptor beta chain was obtained from a study of blood T cell repertoires in COVID-19. Study overall: The United States, Italy and Spain provided the acute and convalescent COVID-19 samples.

The V gene lost 2 bases and the J gene lost 0 bases, with 10 bases spanning the gap. CDR1 and CDR2 from the germline V gene are LNHDA and SQIVND (reference sequence). CDR3 length: 16 residues. Per the study methods: Nucleated cell number was recorded as an estimate derived from reference gene primer amplification. Only in-frame clones appear in the TCRdb table, and some are missing; sequencing was by immunoSEQ multiplex PCR. V, J and clone size are taken as reported in that table, and D and trimming were inferred from the DNA itself. The sample yields approximately 360,000 clones, over 75% seen once. Individuals aged 18 to 89 years were recruited from around 22 US areas. Categorization into cohorts depended on clinical history that participants reported.

The chain has TRBV19 and TRBJ1-4; D not resolved. The sequence came from a woman in her twenties or thirties with acute COVID-19. The sequencing sample was made of PBMCs or T cells enriched from blood (not recorded which). The CDR3: CASSIHQVATNEKLFF. The CDR3 DNA reads as TGTGCCAGTAGTATACATCAGGTTGCAACTAATGAAAAACTGTTTTTT. The full variable domain, with the rest looked up from reference TRBV19 and TRBJ1-4, is DGGITQSPKYLFRKEGQNVTLSCEQNLNHDAMYWYRQDPGQGLRLIYYSQIVNDFQKGDIAEGYSVSREKKESFPLTVTSAQKNPTAFYLCASSIHQVATNEKLFFGSGTQLSVL.